The text below deals with one T cell receptor beta chain. In the original analysis: Scientists estimated how many nucleated cells there were by amplifying reference gene primers. Sequencing used immunoSEQ multiplex PCR; TCRdb keeps in-frame clones, though not all of them. For V, J and clone size, that table is used; D and trimming come from the DNA. The sample holds approximately 210,000 clones, 70% to 90% seen once. CDR3 length: 11 residues. Germline V gene data show CDR1 as MNHEY and CDR2 as SVGAGI. The V end was cut by 8 bases, the J end by 8 bases, with 10 bases between. The data stem from a study of blood T cell repertoires in COVID-19. Across the whole study: Samples of COVID-19 (acute and convalescent) were obtained from the United States, Italy and Spain. The cDNA or gDNA used as material had been derived from T cells, B-cell-depleted T cells, or PBMCs.

The sequenced sample was peripheral blood. The chain has TRBV6-5 and TRBJ2-1; tentatively, D is TRBD2 (5 bases). The TCR originated in a woman in her thirties or forties who had recovered from COVID-19. CDR3 DNA: TGTGCCAGCGTTAGGCGGGATGAGCAGTTCTTC. Its protein is CASVRRDEQFF.